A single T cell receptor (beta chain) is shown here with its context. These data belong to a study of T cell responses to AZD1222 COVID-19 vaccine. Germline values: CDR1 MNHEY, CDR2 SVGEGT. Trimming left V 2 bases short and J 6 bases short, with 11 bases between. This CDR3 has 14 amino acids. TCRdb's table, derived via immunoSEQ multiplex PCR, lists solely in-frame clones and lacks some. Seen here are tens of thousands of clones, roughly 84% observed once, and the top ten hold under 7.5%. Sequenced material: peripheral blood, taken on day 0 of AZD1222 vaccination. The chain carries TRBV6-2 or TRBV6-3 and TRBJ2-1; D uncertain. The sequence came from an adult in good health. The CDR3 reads CASSYDWGSNEQFF. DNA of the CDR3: TGTGCCAGCAGTTACGATTGGGGTAGCAATGAGCAGTTCTTC.